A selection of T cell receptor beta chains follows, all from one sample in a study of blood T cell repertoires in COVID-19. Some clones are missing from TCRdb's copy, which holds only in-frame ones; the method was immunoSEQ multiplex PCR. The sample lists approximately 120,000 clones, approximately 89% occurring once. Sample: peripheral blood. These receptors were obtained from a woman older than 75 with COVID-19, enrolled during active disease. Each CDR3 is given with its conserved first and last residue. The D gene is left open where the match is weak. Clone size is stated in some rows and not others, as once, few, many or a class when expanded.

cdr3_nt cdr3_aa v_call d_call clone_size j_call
TGTGCCAGCAGCTTAGGACCAAGGGGGAATTCACCCCTCCACTTT CASSLGPRGNSPLHF TRBV13 NA few TRBJ1-6
TGTGCCAGCACGTCAGGAGGGACTGAACACTCCTTT CASTSGGTEHSF TRBV5-6 NA NA TRBJ1-1
TGTGCCAGCAGCCCCGATGGCCGCTACACCGGGGAGCTGTTTTTT CASSPDGRYTGELFF TRBV5-4 NA NA TRBJ2-2
TGTGCCAGCAGCTTACGGGAAGAATACAATGAGCAGTTCTTC CASSLREEYNEQFF TRBV7-9 NA NA TRBJ2-1
TGTGCCAGCTCCCCCGGGGCTGGGGCCAACGTCCTGACTTTC CASSPGAGANVLTF TRBV18 NA once TRBJ2-6
TGCAGTGCTAGTTTGGACTCCTCCAACACTTACGAGCAGTACTTC CSASLDSSNTYEQYF TRBV20-1 NA NA TRBJ2-7
TGTGCCAGCAATGGGAGACTTGGGGGCGCCTCTGGAAACACCATATATTTT CASNGRLGGASGNTIYF TRBV7-2 NA few TRBJ1-3
TGTGCCAGCAGCCAAGATTATCAAGGATCAGGGGCCACAGATACGCAGTATTTT CASSQDYQGSGATDTQYF TRBV4-2 NA NA TRBJ2-3
TGTGCCAGCAGCCAAGAGGGGGCGCTAACTAATGAAAAACTGTTTTTT CASSQEGALTNEKLFF TRBV4-2 NA NA TRBJ1-4
TGTGCCAGCAGTTTACAAGCGTCACAAAGGGGCTATGGCTACACCTTC CASSLQASQRGYGYTF TRBV7-2 NA NA TRBJ1-2
TGTGCCAGCAGCACTCCGGCGGCTAGCGGGAGGACGGGTGGCGTGGAGACCCAGTACTTC CASSTPAASGRTGGVETQYF TRBV9 TRBD2 NA TRBJ2-5
TGTGCCAGCAGCACACGGGACAACCCCAATGAGCAGTTCTTC CASSTRDNPNEQFF TRBV9 NA NA TRBJ2-1
TGCGCCAGCAGCCTTGGGACTAGCGGGTGGAGGGACCAGTACTTC CASSLGTSGWRDQYF TRBV5-1 TRBD2 NA TRBJ2-5
TGTGCCAGCAGTCCTCTAGCGGGAGGGCCGGAAGAGCAGTACTTC CASSPLAGGPEEQYF TRBV2 TRBD2 NA TRBJ2-7
TGCAGTGCTAGAGGGAGCACTGAAGCTTTCTTT CSARGSTEAFF TRBV20-1 NA NA TRBJ1-1
TGTGCCAGCTCACCACCGAGCGAGCCCCTCCACTTT CASSPPSEPLHF TRBV18 NA NA TRBJ1-6
TGTGCCAGCAGCTTTAGCGGGAGGGCCTCCGCCAATGAGCAGTTCTTC CASSFSGRASANEQFF TRBV7-2 TRBD2 NA TRBJ2-1
TGTGCCAGCAACAGGGATGGGGAGACCCAGTACTTC CASNRDGETQYF TRBV2 NA NA TRBJ2-5
TGTGCCAGCAGCCCCATACAGGGATACACCGGGGAGCTGTTTTTT CASSPIQGYTGELFF TRBV2 NA once TRBJ2-2
TGTGCCAGCAGCGAGGGACAGGGAAGAACTGAAGCTTTCTTT CASSEGQGRTEAFF TRBV5-4 TRBD1 NA TRBJ1-1
TGTGCCAGCAGCCCCTCGGAGTTCTTC CASSPSEFF TRBV11-2 NA NA TRBJ2-1
TGTGCCAGCAGCGCAGCGGAGGTAGATACGCAGTATTTT CASSAAEVDTQYF TRBV7-2 NA NA TRBJ2-3
TGCAGTGCTAATGACAGGGGGCGTGGAGATACGCAGTATTTT CSANDRGRGDTQYF TRBV20-1 TRBD1 NA TRBJ2-3
TGCGCCAGCAGCCCGACCGGGACTAGCTCCGGGGAGCTGTTTTTT CASSPTGTSSGELFF TRBV4-3 TRBD2 NA TRBJ2-2
TGCAGCGTTGATCCCCGGGACTACAATGAGCAGTTCTTC CSVDPRDYNEQFF TRBV29-1 NA NA TRBJ2-1
TGTGCCAGTAGTCGTAGGGAGCAGCCCCAGCATTTT CASSRREQPQHF TRBV19 NA NA TRBJ1-5
TGTGCCAGCAGTGGCCGCGGGCCCCGGGGGTACCAAGAGACCCAGTACTTC CASSGRGPRGYQETQYF TRBV28 NA NA TRBJ2-5
TGTGCCAGCAGTTTTGAGGGAAATACTGAAGCTTTCTTT CASSFEGNTEAFF TRBV12-3/TRBV12-4 NA NA TRBJ1-1
TGTGCCAGCAGCTCCGCGGGACTACCGTTCACAGATACGCAGTATTTT CASSSAGLPFTDTQYF TRBV5-4 TRBD2 NA TRBJ2-3
TGTGCCAGCAGCGTACGGACAGGGGGTAATTCACCCCTCCACTTT CASSVRTGGNSPLHF TRBV9 TRBD1 NA TRBJ1-6
TGCGCCAGCAGCTTGAGCGGGGATGTTGGGAATGAGCAGTTCTTC CASSLSGDVGNEQFF TRBV5-1 TRBD2 NA TRBJ2-1
TGCAGTGGGCAGGGAGGTCGAGACGACTATGGCTACACCTTC CSGQGGRDDYGYTF TRBV29-1 NA NA TRBJ1-2